This paragraph reports one T cell receptor beta chain. Its antigen is unknown. Donors ranged from roughly 6 to 100 years old and were healthy Caucasians in Russia. The CDR3 totals 14 residues. Germline lookup yields CDR1 LGHNA and CDR2 YNFKEQ. J gave up 2 bases and V 9 bases, and 6 bases lay outside the gene matches. The data derive from a study of blood T cells in healthy people across ages. General study results and limits: Age showed a roughly linear inverse relationship with TCR beta diversity per million T cells.

Alongside a J-beta primer mix, a sample-barcoded 5' primer served in a second PCR lasting roughly 6 to 12 cycles. TCRdb fed the 5' RACE reads into MiXCR, producing one record per CDR3 protein. Among over a million distinct CDR3 sequences, 55% to 75% were seen once, and the ten largest hold 6.7%. This clonotype originated in a man aged 18 to 35 in good health. Input material: blood. The chain couples TRBV4-2 to TRBJ2-3, with 9 bases that match TRBD2. The CDR3 DNA is TGTGCCAGTTCGACTAGCGGAGACACAGATACGCAGTATTTT. Amino acids: CASSTSGDTDTQYF.